One sample yielded the 22 T cell receptor beta chains listed below, sequenced in a study of blood T cell repertoires in COVID-19. Profiling relied on immunoSEQ multiplex PCR, and the TCRdb table lists in-frame clones only, not all of them. Of a few hundred thousand clones listed, around 86% are singletons. Sequenced material: peripheral blood. The receptors were gathered from a woman in her twenties or thirties who had recovered from COVID-19.

V and J are TRBV5-4 and TRBJ1-2; 12 bases line up with TRBD1. V was pared by 4 bases and J by 2 bases, with 3 bases of the junction left unmatched. The length of the CDR3 is 15 residues. CDR1 is SGHNT and CDR2 is YYREEE in the germline V gene (reference sequence). Here the CDR3 DNA reads TGTGCCAGCAGCCTAGGGACAGGGGGCAACTATGGCTACACCTTC. Amino acids: CASSLGTGGNYGYTF.

Here the CDR3 DNA reads TGTGCCAGCAGTGAAAATGGAGTGGCCCAGTACTTC. The encoded protein is CASSENGVAQYF. This chain joins TRBV2 and TRBJ2-5; D unclear. The CDR3 is made up of 12 amino acids. Germline V lookup: CDR1 SNHLY, CDR2 FYNNEI. V dropped 2 bases and J dropped 9 bases, with 10 bases sitting between them.

The V call is TRBV19, the J call TRBJ2-2; tentative D call: TRBD1 (6 bases). V lost 3 bases and J 5 bases, leaving 13 bases between the germline ends. This CDR3 is 15 amino acids long. Germline V gene lookup returns CDR1 LNHDA and CDR2 SQIVND (reference sequence). CDR3 nucleotides: TGTGCCAGTAGTATTGGTTCAGGGGAAACCGGGGAGCTGTTTTTT. It yields the protein CASSIGSGETGELFF.

This clone was recorded only once. The chain uses TRBV5-1 and TRBJ2-7; D is possibly TRBD1 (7 bases). The CDR3 length is 15 residues. The V gene's germline CDR1 is SGHRS and CDR2 YFSETQ. V lost 0 bases and J lost 4, with 14 bases in between. CDR3 residues: CASSLEAGGRYEQYF. The CDR3 coding sequence is TGCGCCAGCAGCTTGGAGGCAGGGGGGAGGTACGAGCAGTACTTC.

This clone showed up just once. The chain joins TRBV27 to TRBJ2-2; D possibly corresponds to TRBD1 (5 bases). The CDR3 runs to 15 residues. Germline CDR1 MNHEY, CDR2 SMNVEV (reference sequence). V dropped 5 bases and J dropped 2 bases, with 12 bases sitting between them. The CDR3 spells CASSGWGSNTGELFF. The CDR3, as DNA: TGTGCCAGCAGTGGTTGGGGCTCCAACACCGGGGAGCTGTTTTTT.

As regards this clone: Other DNA sequences within the sample encode an identical CDR3. This chain connects TRBV5-4 to TRBJ1-1; maybe TRBD1 (5 bases). This CDR3 is 12 amino acids long. V gave up 2 bases and J gave up 5 bases, with 7 bases separating them. The V gene's germline CDR1 is SGHNT and CDR2 YYREEE (reference sequence). The CDR3 nucleotides read TGTGCCAGCAGCTTCGGGGGGACTGAAGCTTTCTTT. Its protein product is CASSFGGTEAFF.

This sequence joins TRBV11-2 and TRBJ2-1, with D unresolved. The germline V gene encodes CDR1 SGHAT and CDR2 FQNNGV. V shed 8 bases and J shed 9 bases, with 17 bases lying between them. This CDR3 has 13 residues. CDR3 DNA sequence: TGTGCCAGCCACTCCGCTCGCGCAAGTGAGCAGTTCTTC. It codes for CASHSARASEQFF.

The gene calls are TRBV7-2 and TRBJ1-2; 7 bases map to TRBD1. The CDR3 loop spans 15 amino acids. After removal of 2 bases from V and 0 bases from J, the junction contained 3 bases not matched to a gene. The germline V gene has CDR1 SGHTA and CDR2 FQGNSA. The DNA for the CDR3 is TGTGCCAGCAGCTTAAGGGACAGTGCTAACTATGGCTACACCTTC. It specifies CASSLRDSANYGYTF.

This clone was detected once. CDR3 nucleotide sequence: TGTGCCAGCAGCGTAGTAGGAGGAGGCGGGAGGGCCCCCAACACCGGGGAGCTGTTTTTT. Its translation: CASSVVGGGGRAPNTGELFF. The V gene is TRBV9, the J gene TRBJ2-2, with 9 bases matching TRBD2. The J segment lost 2 bases and the V segment lost 0 bases, leaving 14 bases of the junction unmatched. This CDR3 is 20 amino acids long. Germline lookup yields CDR1 SGDLS and CDR2 YYNGEE.

J is TRBJ2-3 and V is TRBV27, with TRBD2 as a possible D gene (5 bases). The CDR3 contains 16 residues. Trimming removed 6 bases from V and 1 base from J, with 17 bases in between. Germline V gene lookup returns CDR1 MNHEY and CDR2 SMNVEV (reference sequence). Here the CDR3 reads CASSLMGRTGTDTQYF. The CDR3 DNA sequence: TGTGCCAGCAGCCTAATGGGGAGAACAGGCACAGATACGCAGTATTTT.

The rearrangement uses TRBV2 and TRBJ1-2, with TRBD1 as a possible D gene (5 bases). This CDR3 has 13 amino acids. V was cut by 6 bases and J by 7 bases, with 15 bases left in between. CDR1 and CDR2 (germline): SNHLY, FYNNEI. The CDR3 region has the DNA TGTGCCAGCAGAGACCGACAGTATAGTGGCTACACCTTC. Amino acid sequence: CASRDRQYSGYTF.

The chain employs TRBV11-2 and TRBJ2-7; D possibly corresponds to TRBD1 (7 bases). Germline CDR1 is SGHAT and CDR2 is FQNNGV. The CDR3 spans 15 residues. The V end lost 5 bases, the J end lost 3 bases, and 17 bases lay between the germline ends. CDR3 coding DNA: TGTGCCAGCAGCGGGCCAGGGGGGCCGCACTACGAGCAGTACTTC. This codes for CASSGPGGPHYEQYF. The full variable domain, completed using reference TRBV11-2 and TRBJ2-7, is EAGVAQSPRYKIIEKRQSVAFWCNPISGHATLYWYQQILGQGPKLLIQFQNNGVVDDSQLPKDRFSAERLKGVDSTLKIQPAKLEDSAVYLCASSGPGGPHYEQYFGPGTRLTVT.

The V gene is TRBV27, the J gene TRBJ1-2; 9 bases agree with TRBD1. This CDR3 has 14 amino acids. Germline V gene sequence: CDR1 MNHEY, CDR2 SMNVEV (reference sequence). Germline trimming cut 8 bases from V and 2 bases from J; bases unmatched to any gene: 6. For the CDR3, the DNA is TGTGCCAGCGGCACAACAGGGGGCAACTATGGCTACACCTTC. It yields the protein CASGTTGGNYGYTF.

The rearrangement uses TRBV19 and TRBJ1-5, with TRBD1 as a possible D gene (6 bases). The V gene lost 3 bases and the J gene lost 7 bases, with 16 bases spanning the gap. This CDR3 has 15 residues. Germline V lookup: CDR1 LNHDA, CDR2 SQIVND (reference sequence). The CDR3 DNA follows: TGTGCCAGTAGTATTTCGGCACAGGGTGGACAGCCCCAGCATTTT. It specifies CASSISAQGGQPQHF.

The V gene is TRBV5-4, the J gene TRBJ1-2, with D perhaps TRBD1 (5 bases). Deletions cut 0 bases from V and 4 bases from J, with 13 bases between. The length of the CDR3 is 15 residues. Per germline, CDR1 SGHNT and CDR2 YYREEE (reference sequence). The CDR3 region is CASSLAGGGSYGYTF. The CDR3 coding sequence is TGTGCCAGCAGCTTGGCCGGGGGTGGTAGCTATGGCTACACCTTC.

J is TRBJ1-2 and V is TRBV27; 7 bases match TRBD1. The CDR3 totals 16 residues. Germline V lookup: CDR1 MNHEY, CDR2 SMNVEV (reference sequence). Trimming removed 5 bases from V and 4 bases from J; junction bases left unmatched: 13. DNA for the CDR3: TGTGCCAGCAGTCCGGTGACAGGGAGCCCAACCTATGGCTACACCTTC. Its protein product is CASSPVTGSPTYGYTF.

This chain uses TRBV28 with TRBJ1-2; tentative D call: TRBD1 (6 bases). From germline, CDR1 is MDHEN and CDR2 SYDVKM. This CDR3 is 14 amino acids long. V was shortened by 3 bases and J by 10 bases, with 18 bases between the two germline ends. The CDR3 DNA is TGTGCCAGCAGTTTCAGGCCCAGGGACATTGACTACACCTTC. Protein: CASSFRPRDIDYTF.

The V and J genes are TRBV24-1 and TRBJ1-1; D may be TRBD1 (6 bases). The CDR3 sequence is 15 residues long. V was shortened by 4 bases and J by 3 bases, with 14 bases between the two germline ends. The germline gives CDR1 KGHDR, CDR2 SFDVKD. The CDR3 protein is CATSDPTGSYTEAFF. CDR3 coding DNA: TGTGCCACCAGTGACCCGACAGGCTCGTACACTGAAGCTTTCTTT.

The rearrangement uses TRBV25-1 and TRBJ1-2, with 10 bases fitting TRBD1. Germline trimming cut 0 bases from V and 8 bases from J; bases unmatched to any gene: 15. Germline V gene lookup returns CDR1 MGHDK and CDR2 SYGVNS. CDR3 length: 18 amino acids. Here the CDR3 DNA reads TGTGCCAGCAGTGAATATATGGGGGACAGGGGTAAAGGAGGGGGCTACACCTTC. Residues: CASSEYMGDRGKGGGYTF.

J is TRBJ2-5 and V is TRBV19; weak D call: TRBD1 (5 bases). V was pared by 0 bases and J by 5 bases, with 13 bases between. This CDR3 is 15 amino acids long. Germline loops: CDR1 LNHDA, CDR2 SQIVND (reference sequence). The chain's CDR3 is CASSIDDRKAETQYF. The DNA for the CDR3 is TGTGCCAGTAGTATAGATGACAGAAAGGCGGAGACCCAGTACTTC.

This chain uses TRBV30 with TRBJ2-5, with 12 bases lining up with TRBD2. The CDR3 spans 14 residues. V shed 0 bases, J shed 5 bases, and the junction held 1 base outside the gene matches. The germline V gene encodes CDR1 GTSNPN and CDR2 SVGIG (reference sequence). As DNA, the CDR3 is TGTGCCTGGAGTGTAGGACTAGCGGGGGAGACCCAGTACTTC. It is translated as CAWSVGLAGETQYF.

The J gene is TRBJ2-1, the V gene TRBV4-1, with D uncertain. The germline V and J ends were trimmed by 1 base and 0 bases, with 13 bases remaining between them. The CDR3 has 17 residues. Germline assignment: CDR1 MGHRA and CDR2 YSYEKL. CDR3 nucleotide sequence: TGCGCCAGCAGCCAAGGCGCGGCGAGAGACTCCTACAATGAGCAGTTCTTC. Translation: CASSQGAARDSYNEQFF.